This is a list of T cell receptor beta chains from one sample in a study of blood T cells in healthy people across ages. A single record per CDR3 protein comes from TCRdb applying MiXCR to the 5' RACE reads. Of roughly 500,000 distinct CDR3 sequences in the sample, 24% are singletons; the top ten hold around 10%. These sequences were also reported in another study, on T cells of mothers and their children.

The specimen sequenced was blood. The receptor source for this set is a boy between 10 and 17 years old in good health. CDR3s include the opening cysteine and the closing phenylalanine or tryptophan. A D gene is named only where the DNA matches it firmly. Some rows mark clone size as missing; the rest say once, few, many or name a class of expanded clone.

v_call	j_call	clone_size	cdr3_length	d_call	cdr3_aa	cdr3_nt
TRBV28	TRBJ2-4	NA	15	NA	CASSFSRVAKNIQYF	TGTGCCAGCAGTTTCTCCAGGGTAGCCAAAAACATTCAGTACTTC
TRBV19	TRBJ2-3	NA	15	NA	CASSLTPGLTDTQYF	TGTGCCAGTAGTCTAACCCCGGGACTCACAGATACGCAGTATTTT
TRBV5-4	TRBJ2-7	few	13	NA	CASSSGNTYEQYF	TGTGCCAGCAGCTCCGGGAACACCTACGAGCAGTACTTC
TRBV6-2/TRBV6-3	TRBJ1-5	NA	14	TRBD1	CASGRGQGSQPQHF	TGTGCCAGCGGGCGAGGACAGGGTTCTCAGCCCCAGCATTTT
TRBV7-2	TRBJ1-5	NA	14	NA	CASSPMGINQPQHF	TGTGCCAGCAGTCCCATGGGGATCAATCAGCCCCAGCATTTT
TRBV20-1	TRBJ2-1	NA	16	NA	CSASSVTRNLDNEQFF	TGCAGTGCTAGTTCCGTGACTAGGAACCTCGACAATGAGCAGTTCTTC
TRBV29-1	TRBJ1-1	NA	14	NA	CSVGTGSGVTEAFF	TGCAGCGTAGGAACAGGGAGCGGCGTAACTGAAGCTTTCTTT
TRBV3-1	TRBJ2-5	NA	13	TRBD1	CASSNRGQETQYF	TGTGCCAGCTCAAACAGGGGGCAAGAGACCCAGTACTTC
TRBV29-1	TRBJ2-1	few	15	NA	CSADLAVKGWDEQFF	TGCAGCGCCGATCTCGCGGTCAAGGGGTGGGATGAGCAGTTCTTC
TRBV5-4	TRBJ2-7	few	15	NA	CASSLDRGGSYEQYF	TGTGCCAGCAGCTTGGATAGGGGCGGTTCCTACGAGCAGTACTTC
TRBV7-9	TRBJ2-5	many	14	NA	CASSGFEPKRAQYF	TGTGCCAGCAGCGGTTTTGAGCCTAAGAGGGCCCAGTACTTC
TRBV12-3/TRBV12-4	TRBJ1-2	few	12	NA	CASSRAGIGYTF	TGTGCCAGCAGCAGGGCAGGGATCGGCTACACCTTC
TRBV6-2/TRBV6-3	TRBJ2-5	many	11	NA	CASSHGGTQYF	TGTGCCAGCAGCCACGGGGGGACCCAGTACTTC
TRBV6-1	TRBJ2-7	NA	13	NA	CASRDQGSYEQYF	TGTGCCAGCAGGGACCAGGGATCCTACGAGCAGTACTTC
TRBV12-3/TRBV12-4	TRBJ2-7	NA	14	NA	CTSSSYRVSYEQYF	TGTACCAGCAGTTCCTACAGGGTTTCGTACGAGCAGTACTTC
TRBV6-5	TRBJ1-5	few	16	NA	CASSYSTGSGNQPQHF	TGTGCCAGCAGTTACTCTACAGGGTCAGGGAATCAGCCCCAGCATTTT
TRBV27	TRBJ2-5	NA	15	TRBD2	CASSLFTSGQETQYF	TGTGCCAGCAGTTTATTTACTAGCGGCCAAGAGACCCAGTACTTC
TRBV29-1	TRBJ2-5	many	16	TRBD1	CSVERDRSTSGETQYF	TGCAGCGTTGAAAGGGACAGGTCCACCTCGGGAGAGACCCAGTACTTC
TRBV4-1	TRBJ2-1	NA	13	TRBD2	CASSHALAELQFF	TGCGCCAGCAGCCATGCCCTAGCGGAGTTGCAGTTCTTC
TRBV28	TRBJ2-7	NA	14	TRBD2	CASSDPRGLGEQYF	TGTGCCAGCAGTGACCCCAGGGGACTAGGCGAGCAGTACTTC
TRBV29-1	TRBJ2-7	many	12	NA	CSVVGFSYEQYF	TGCAGCGTTGTTGGATTCTCCTACGAGCAGTACTTC
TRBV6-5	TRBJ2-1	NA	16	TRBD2	CASSYGTSGPYNEQFF	TGTGCCAGCAGTTACGGGACTAGCGGGCCCTACAATGAGCAGTTCTTC
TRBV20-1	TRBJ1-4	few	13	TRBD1	CSAKGQGNEKLFF	TGCAGTGCTAAAGGACAGGGGAATGAAAAACTGTTTTTT
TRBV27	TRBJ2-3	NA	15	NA	CASSLVGSITDTQYF	TGTGCCAGCAGTTTGGTTGGTTCTATCACAGATACGCAGTATTTT
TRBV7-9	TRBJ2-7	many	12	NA	CASSPGTYEQYF	TGTGCCAGCAGCCCCGGGACCTACGAGCAGTACTTC
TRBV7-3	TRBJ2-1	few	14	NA	CASSLSGFYNEQFF	TGTGCCAGCAGCTTATCAGGGTTCTACAATGAGCAGTTCTTC
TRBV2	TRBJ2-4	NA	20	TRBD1	CANSEGIRTGETIAKNIQYF	TGTGCCAACAGTGAAGGAATCCGGACAGGGGAAACCATAGCCAAAAACATTCAGTACTTC
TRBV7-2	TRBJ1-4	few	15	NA	CASSLGRVANEKLFF	TGTGCCAGCAGCTTAGGGAGAGTAGCTAATGAAAAACTGTTTTTT
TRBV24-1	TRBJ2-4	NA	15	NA	CATSGFRDGKNIQYF	TGTGCCACCAGTGGTTTCAGGGATGGGAAAAACATTCAGTACTTC
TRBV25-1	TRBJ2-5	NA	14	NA	CASSELQLQETQYF	TGTGCCAGCAGTGAACTACAGCTTCAAGAGACCCAGTACTTC
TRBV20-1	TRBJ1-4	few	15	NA	CSANRDRSVREKLFF	TGCAGTGCTAACCGAGACAGGTCCGTTCGAGAAAAACTGTTTTTT
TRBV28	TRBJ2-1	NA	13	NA	CASSDWSSNEQFF	TGTGCCAGCAGTGATTGGTCGTCCAATGAGCAGTTCTTC
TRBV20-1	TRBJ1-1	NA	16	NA	CSARDPLTRGDTEAFF	TGCAGTGCTAGAGATCCATTGACACGCGGGGACACTGAAGCTTTCTTT
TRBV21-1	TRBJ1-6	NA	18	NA	CASSPPHRTAAYNSPLHF	TGTGCCAGCAGCCCCCCCCACCGGACAGCGGCCTATAATTCACCCCTCCACTTT
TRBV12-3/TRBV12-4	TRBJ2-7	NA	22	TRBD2	CAGKRVDSLPLAGGPSIYEQYF	TGTGCCGGCAAGAGGGTGGACAGCTTGCCCCTAGCGGGAGGCCCATCCATCTACGAGCAGTACTTC
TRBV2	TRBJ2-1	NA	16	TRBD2	CASSPLRAGGYNEQFF	TGTGCCAGCAGCCCCCTCCGGGCGGGAGGCTACAATGAGCAGTTCTTC
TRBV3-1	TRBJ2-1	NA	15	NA	CASSQEASGRGEQFF	TGTGCCAGCAGCCAAGAGGCGAGTGGTAGGGGGGAGCAGTTCTTC
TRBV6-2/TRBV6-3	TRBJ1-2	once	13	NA	CASTMTGLYGYTF	TGTGCCAGCACCATGACGGGGCTATATGGCTACACCTTC
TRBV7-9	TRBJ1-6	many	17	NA	CASSPRPGTEIGSPLHF	TGTGCCAGCAGCCCCCGACCGGGGACGGAAATCGGGTCACCCCTCCACTTT
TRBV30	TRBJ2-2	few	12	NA	CACWGPTGELFF	TGTGCCTGTTGGGGACCAACCGGGGAGCTGTTTTTT
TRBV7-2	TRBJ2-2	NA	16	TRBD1	CASSLGQGAAAGELFF	TGTGCCAGCAGCTTGGGACAGGGGGCCGCGGCCGGGGAGCTGTTTTTT
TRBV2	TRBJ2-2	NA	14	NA	CASSVEGVAGELFF	TGTGCCAGCAGTGTTGAGGGAGTGGCCGGGGAGCTGTTTTTT
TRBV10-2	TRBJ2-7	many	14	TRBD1	CASRWDSSTYEQYF	TGCGCCAGCAGGTGGGACAGTTCAACCTACGAGCAGTACTTC
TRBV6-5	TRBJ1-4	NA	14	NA	CASSYAGPDEKLFF	TGTGCCAGCAGTTACGCGGGACCCGATGAAAAACTGTTTTTT
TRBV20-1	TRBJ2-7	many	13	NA	CSARAPRANEQYF	TGCAGTGCTAGAGCCCCCAGGGCAAACGAGCAGTACTTC
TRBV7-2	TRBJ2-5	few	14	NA	CASSLVIGKETQYF	TGTGCCAGCAGCTTAGTCATCGGGAAAGAGACCCAGTACTTC
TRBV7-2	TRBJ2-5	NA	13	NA	CASSLSTTETQYF	TGTGCCAGCAGCTTATCGACTACAGAGACCCAGTACTTC
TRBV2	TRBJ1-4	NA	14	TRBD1	CASSLDRVNEKLFF	TGTGCCAGCAGCTTGGACAGGGTTAATGAAAAACTGTTTTTT
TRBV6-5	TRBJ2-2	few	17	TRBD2	CASSYSTSGRSPGELFF	TGTGCCAGCAGTTACTCGACTAGCGGGAGATCCCCCGGGGAGCTGTTTTTT
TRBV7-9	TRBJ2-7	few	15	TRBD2	CASSVTSGRSYEQYF	TGTGCCAGCAGCGTTACTAGCGGGAGGTCCTACGAGCAGTACTTC
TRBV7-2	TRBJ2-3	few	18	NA	CASSLEVGAGVITDTQYF	TGTGCCAGCAGCTTAGAGGTGGGGGCGGGAGTGATCACAGATACGCAGTATTTT
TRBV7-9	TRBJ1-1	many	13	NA	CASSLVVNTEAFF	TGTGCCAGCAGCTTAGTGGTGAACACTGAAGCTTTCTTT
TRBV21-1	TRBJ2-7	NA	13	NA	CASSDDRGHEQYF	TGTGCCAGCAGCGATGACAGGGGGCACGAGCAGTACTTC
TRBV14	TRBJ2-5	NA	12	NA	CASSQDYRTQYF	TGTGCCAGCAGCCAAGATTATCGGACCCAGTACTTC
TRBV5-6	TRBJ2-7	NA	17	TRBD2	CASSLRSGAPRSYEQYF	TGTGCCAGCAGCTTGCGTAGCGGGGCACCTCGGAGCTACGAGCAGTACTTC
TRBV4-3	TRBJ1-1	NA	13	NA	CASSPDSYTEAFF	TGCGCCAGCAGCCCGGACAGCTACACTGAAGCTTTCTTT
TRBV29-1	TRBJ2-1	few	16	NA	CSVEMGGRILISEQFF	TGCAGCGTTGAAATGGGGGGGCGTATTCTTATCAGTGAGCAGTTCTTC
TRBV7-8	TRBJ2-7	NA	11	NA	CASIDHYEQYF	TGTGCCAGCATCGACCACTACGAGCAGTACTTC
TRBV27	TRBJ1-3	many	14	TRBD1	CASSPTGAGNTIYF	TGTGCCAGCAGTCCAACAGGGGCTGGAAACACCATATATTTT